This T cell receptor (beta chain) was retrieved from a study of monozygotic twins with inflammatory bowel disease (dated by TCRdb to the late 2010s). General notes on the study: In total, around 28 monozygotic twin pairs made up the full study: 19 Danish pairs, all IBD-discordant, plus nine German pairs, of which four were IBD-concordant and five were IBD-discordant. Disease-associated traits were sought mainly through comparisons between IBD patients and their genetically identical healthy co-twins within discordant pairs. Each individual had, on average, about 151 000 unique TCRalpha sequences and 181 000 unique TCRbeta sequences available for analysis. General findings and caveats noted by the study authors: No single strong signal or clonotype linked to IBD turned up in the results, so the idea that one exists was not supported. Compared with healthy twins, IBD patients shared fewer clonotypes with other individuals, and the difference was most pronounced in patients with signs of disease activity. Because patients were on differing immunosuppressive treatments, the repertoires may have picked up extra background noise and inter-individual variability. A decrease in TCRbeta repertoire diversity, as measured by inverse Simpson index, was observed in IBD patients compared with their healthy co-twins. Repertoire similarity did not differ between concordant and discordant twins, possibly due to limited statistical power. The analysis was unable to tell apart different T cell subtypes.

From each donor, an approximately 2.3 ml peripheral blood sample was collected into PAXgene tubes and kept at -80 degrees C. Without any T cell sorting, total RNA was extracted from whole blood using the PAXgene blood miRNA kit on an automated QIAcube. Peripheral blood from monozygotic twin pairs who were concordant or discordant for inflammatory bowel disease underwent deep TCRalpha and TCRbeta repertoire profiling using unique molecular barcoding. For every twin pair, smoking habits were documented, and each individual was categorised as a current, former or never smoker. Library method: 5' RACE. For each TCR library, 3,500 to 4,000 ng of total RNA was used. For each sample, cDNA synthesis with SMARTScribe reverse transcriptase was split into eight separate reactions. During cDNA synthesis, template switching was used to introduce unique molecular identifiers that contained a 6-nucleotide sample barcode. Amplification of TCRalpha and TCRbeta cDNA involved two nested PCRs of around 16 and 10 cycles, and each PCR was followed by bead purification. Before amplification, cDNA was treated with uracil DNA-glycosylase and purified using the QIAquick PCR purification kit. In the second PCR, Illumina TruSeq-compatible adapters and sample-specific barcodes were added. Library quality and concentration were assessed using TapeStation and Qubit, and approximately 5 ng of each library was pooled. Sequencing of the pooled libraries was done on an Illumina HiSeq2500 single-index Rapid Run using custom sequencing primers and 2 x 100 bp reads. The authors processed their data as follows. UMI-based consensus assembly with MiGEC version 1.2.6 was used to correct PCR and sequencing errors. MiXCR version 2.1.1 was used to carry out V(D)J alignment, clonotype assembly and CDR3 extraction. Gene usage, clonotype sharing and MAIT/NKT TCR abundance were normalised by analysing the top 1000, 10 000 and 20 000 clonotypes per sample. After downsampling to 27 000 UMIs, diversity was calculated as the inverse Simpson index using the vegan R package. Statistical testing used paired Mann-Whitney U tests on the discordant twin pairs and applied Benjamini-Hochberg correction for multiple testing. Once TCRdb had reprocessed the reads, it stored one entry per CDR3 protein sequence and supplied no DNA. Clone size and V and J calls follow TCRdb, not the original study. The sample has around 99,000 distinct CDR3 sequences on record. The top ten clones comprise around 12% of the sample.

As for this clonotype: Its binding antigen is unknown.

The germline V gene encodes CDR1 LGHDT and CDR2 YNNKEL (reference sequence). Counted from cysteine to phenylalanine, this CDR3 has 16 amino acids. Only the protein is on record. The rearrangement combines TRBV3-1 with TRBJ2-5. Sequenced: blood. The TCR originated in a human donor with ulcerative colitis or Crohn's disease, or a healthy co-twin of an affected twin (not recorded which). The CDR3: CASSHSLTNLGETQYF.